Included here is one T cell receptor (beta chain) sequence, with context. Its specificity is unknown. The CDR3 length is 13 residues. V gave up 4 bases and J gave up 3 bases, with 11 bases separating them. CDR1 and CDR2 from the germline V gene are SGHNT and YYREEE (reference sequence). Assay: immunoSEQ multiplex PCR; the TCRdb copy retains only in-frame clones and omits some. The data contain about 110,000 clones, roughly 91% of them singletons. These data belong to a study of T cell responses to AZD1222 COVID-19 vaccine. Whole-study results and caveats: The span of vaccine-associated CD4 TCRs extended across spike, with dominance at 160-218 and 743-854. All repertoire sampling was performed exclusively after the peak T cell response.

This clonotype originated in an adult who received the AZD1222 COVID-19 vaccine. The source was peripheral blood, collected 28 days after the second AZD1222 dose. The chain recombines TRBV5-4 with TRBJ2-7, with D tentatively TRBD1 (6 bases). The DNA for the CDR3 is TGTGCCAGCAGCCGGGACACCGTCTACGAGCAGTACTTC. This sequence encodes CASSRDTVYEQYF. The whole variable domain, remainder taken from reference TRBV5-4 and TRBJ2-7, is ETGVTQSPTHLIKTRGQQVTLRCSSQSGHNTVSWYQQALGQGPQFIFQYYREEENGRGNFPPRFSGLQFPNYSSELNVNALELDDSALYLCASSRDTVYEQYFGPGTRLTVT.